The 10 T cell receptor beta chains listed next were all sequenced from one sample in a study of T cells in localized non-small cell lung cancer. Assay: immunoSEQ multiplex PCR; the TCRdb copy retains only in-frame clones and omits some. The sample has about 130,000 clones, roughly 90% seen once. Specimen: peripheral blood, collected before any cancer treatment. The receptors were gathered from a female donor over 55 with stage I lung adenocarcinoma.

This clone was seen a single time. The chain employs TRBV4-1 and TRBJ1-1, with D tentatively TRBD1 (6 bases). The CDR3 contains 13 residues. Trimming shortened V by 4 bases and J by 5 bases, and 11 bases separated the two germline ends. Per the germline V gene, CDR1 is MGHRA and CDR2 is YSYEKL. The CDR3 coding sequence is TGCGCCAGCAGCCTTGGACAGATAACTGAAGCTTTCTTT. Amino acid sequence: CASSLGQITEAFF.

The chain joins TRBV7-9 to TRBJ2-3; 12 bases match TRBD2. Germline trimming cut 5 bases from V and 3 bases from J; bases unmatched to any gene: 6. This CDR3 has 16 residues. CDR1 SEHNR and CDR2 FQNEAQ come from the germline V gene (reference sequence). CDR3 DNA sequence: TGTGCCAGCAGCGCGGAGCTAGCGGGAGGGACAGATACGCAGTATTTT. This gives the protein CASSAELAGGTDTQYF.

This chain uses TRBV5-1 with TRBJ2-7, with 7 bases lining up with TRBD2. V lost 0 bases to trimming and J lost 3 bases; unmatched junction nucleotides: 9. CDR1 is SGHRS, CDR2 YFSETQ, per germline. This CDR3 spans 16 amino acids. For the CDR3, the DNA is TGCGCCAGCAGCTTGGCCCCCCAGCGGGACCTCTACGAGCAGTACTTC. This translates into CASSLAPQRDLYEQYF. Full variable domain (outside the CDR3, taken from reference TRBV5-1 and TRBJ2-7): KAGVTQTPRYLIKTRGQQVTLSCSPISGHRSVSWYQQTPGQGLQFLFEYFSETQRNKGNFPGRFSGRQFSNSRSEMNVSTLELGDSALYLCASSLAPQRDLYEQYFGPGTRLTVT.

This clone occurred once. The chain carries TRBV7-3 and TRBJ2-1, with D possibly matching TRBD2 (6 bases). The V gene's germline CDR1 is SGHTA and CDR2 FQGTGA. Trimming removed 6 bases from V and 3 bases from J, with 9 bases in between. CDR3 length: 13 amino acids. CDR3 nucleotide sequence: TGTGCCAGCAGGGGTAGCGGCTACAATGAGCAGTTCTTC. It encodes CASRGSGYNEQFF.

The chain links TRBV7-9 to TRBJ2-3; no clear D gene. The germline CDR1 and CDR2 sequences are SEHNR and FQNEAQ (reference sequence). CDR3 size: 11 residues. The V end lost 3 bases, the J end lost 4 bases, and 2 bases lay between the germline ends. The CDR3 spells CASSFSDTQYF. The CDR3, as DNA: TGTGCCAGCAGCTTTTCAGATACGCAGTATTTT.

This sequence joins TRBV4-1 and TRBJ1-6; a possible D gene is TRBD1 (6 bases). V dropped 4 bases and J dropped 5 bases, with 12 bases sitting between them. The germline CDR1 and CDR2 sequences are MGHRA and YSYEKL. The CDR3 has 15 residues. The CDR3 DNA sequence: TGCGCCAGCAGCCTCGGACAGATTAATAATTCACCCCTCCACTTT. Amino acids: CASSLGQINNSPLHF.

The rearrangement links TRBV28 to TRBJ1-1; D is possibly TRBD1 (5 bases). V was cut by 6 bases and J by 11 bases, with 22 bases left in between. The CDR3 runs to 14 residues. Germline V gene lookup returns CDR1 MDHEN and CDR2 SYDVKM. CDR3 in amino acids: CASRTLGGRPNAFF. CDR3 in DNA: TGTGCCAGCAGAACGTTGGGGGGTAGACCGAATGCTTTCTTT. The full variable domain, its missing parts supplied by reference TRBV28 and TRBJ1-1, is DVKVTQSSRYLVKRTGEKVFLECVQDMDHENMFWYRQDPGLGLRLIYFSYDVKMKEKGDIPEGYSVSREKKERFSLILESASTNQTSMYLCASRTLGGRPNAFFGQGTRLTVV.

J is TRBJ2-6 and V is TRBV19, with TRBD1 identical over 7 bases. Unmatched junction bases numbered 8, after V lost 4 bases and J lost 2 bases. Germline-derived CDR1 and CDR2 are LNHDA and SQIVND (reference sequence). This CDR3 comprises 17 residues. CDR3 in DNA: TGTGCCAGTAGTACCAACCCAACAGGGGCTGGGGCCAACGTCCTGACTTTC. Its protein is CASSTNPTGAGANVLTF.

The rearrangement links TRBV30 to TRBJ1-1; the match to TRBD1 covers 9 bases. V lost 1 base and J lost 6; bases outside the gene matches: 9. The germline CDR1 and CDR2 sequences are GTSNPN and SVGIG (reference sequence). The CDR3 is 15 amino acids. DNA of the CDR3: TGTGCCTGGAGTGATTCACAGGGGGCAGGGGCTGAAGCTTTCTTT. Encoded protein: CAWSDSQGAGAEAFF.

The chain uses TRBV7-2 and TRBJ2-1; D not resolved. Germline V lookup: CDR1 SGHTA, CDR2 FQGNSA. The CDR3 contains 16 residues. V was shortened by 1 base and J by 0 bases, with 10 bases between the two germline ends. CDR3 protein: CASSLGSASSYNEQFF. DNA for the CDR3: TGTGCCAGCAGCTTAGGGAGCGCCAGCTCCTACAATGAGCAGTTCTTC. The variable domain in full, completed from reference TRBV7-2 and TRBJ2-1, reads GAGVSQSPSNKVTEKGKDVELRCDPISGHTALYWYRQSLGQGLEFLIYFQGNSAPDKSGLPSDRFSAERTGGSVSTLTIQRTQQEDSAVYLCASSLGSASSYNEQFFGPGTRLTVL.